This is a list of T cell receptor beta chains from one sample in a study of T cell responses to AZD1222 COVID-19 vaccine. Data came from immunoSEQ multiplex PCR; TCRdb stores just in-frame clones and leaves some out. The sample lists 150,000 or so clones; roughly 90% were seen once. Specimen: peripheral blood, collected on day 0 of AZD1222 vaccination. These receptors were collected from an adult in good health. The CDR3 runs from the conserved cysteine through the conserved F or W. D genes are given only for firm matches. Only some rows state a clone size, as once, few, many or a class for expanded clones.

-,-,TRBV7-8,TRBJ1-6,TGTGCCAGCAGCTTGCGCAGGGGAAATGCTAATTCACCCCTCCACTTT,CASSLRRGNANSPLHF
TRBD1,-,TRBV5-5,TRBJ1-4,TGTGCCAGCAGCTTGCTCGGAGTCGGGACAGGTAGTGCGACTAATGAAAAACTGTTTTTT,CASSLLGVGTGSATNEKLFF
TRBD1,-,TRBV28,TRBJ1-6,TGTGCCAGCAGTTCCCCGGGACAGGGAAATTCACCCCTCCACTTT,CASSSPGQGNSPLHF
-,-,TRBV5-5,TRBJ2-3,TGTGCCAGCAGCCCCTTAACGTCCGTAGATACGCAGTATTTT,CASSPLTSVDTQYF
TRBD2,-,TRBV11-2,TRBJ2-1,TGTGCCAGCAGCTCCCAGGGACTAGCGACTGGTCATGAGCAGTTCTTC,CASSSQGLATGHEQFF
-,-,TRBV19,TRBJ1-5,TGTGCCAGTAGGGGGGAGGGTCAGCCCCAGCATTTT,CASRGEGQPQHF
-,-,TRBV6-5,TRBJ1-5,TGTGCCAGCAGGCAGGGCAGCGCGGATCAGCCCCAGCATTTT,CASRQGSADQPQHF
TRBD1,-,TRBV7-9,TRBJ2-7,TGTGCCAGCAGCCCCCGATGGACAGGGGGCCCCTACGAGCAGTACTTC,CASSPRWTGGPYEQYF
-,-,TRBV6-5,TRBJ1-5,TGTGCCAGCAGCGGGGACGGTCGGCCTCAGCCCCAGCATTTT,CASSGDGRPQPQHF
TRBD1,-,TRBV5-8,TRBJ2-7,TGTGCCAGCAGCTCGGGACAGGGGCTCTACGAGCAGTACTTC,CASSSGQGLYEQYF
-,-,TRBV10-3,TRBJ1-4,TGTGCCATCAGCGCGGGAGGGGCAAATGAAAAACTGTTTTTT,CAISAGGANEKLFF
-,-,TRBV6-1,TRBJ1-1,TGTGCCAGCAGTGAGTTAGGGAGTCGCGCTTTCTTT,CASSELGSRAFF
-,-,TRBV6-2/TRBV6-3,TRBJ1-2,TGTGCCAGCAGCCGGGCAGGCGGCCCGAACTATGGCTACACCTTC,CASSRAGGPNYGYTF
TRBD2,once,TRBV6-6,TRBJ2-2,TGTGCCAGCAGTTCCGTTAGCGGGAGCGACACCGGGGAGCTGTTTTTT,CASSSVSGSDTGELFF
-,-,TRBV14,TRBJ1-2,TGTGCCAGCAGCCGGACAGCTAACTATGGCTACACCTTC,CASSRTANYGYTF
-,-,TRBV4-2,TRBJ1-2,TGTGCCAGCAAGAACCCGGGCCCCCGAAAACACTATGGCTACACCTTC,CASKNPGPRKHYGYTF
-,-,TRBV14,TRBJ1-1,TGTGCCAGCAGCCAAGATCTCACAGGGTGGATGAACACTGAAGCTTTCTTT,CASSQDLTGWMNTEAFF
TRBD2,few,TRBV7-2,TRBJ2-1,TGTGCCAGCAGCTTAGAGCCAGCGGGAGTGGGGAGTGAGCAGTTCTTC,CASSLEPAGVGSEQFF
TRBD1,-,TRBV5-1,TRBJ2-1,TGCGCCAGCAGCTTGGGTGGACAGGGGAGGAATGAGCAGTTCTTC,CASSLGGQGRNEQFF
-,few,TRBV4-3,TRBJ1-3,TGCGCCAGCAGCCAGGATAGCTCTGGAAACACCATATATTTT,CASSQDSSGNTIYF
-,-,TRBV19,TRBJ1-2,TGTGCCAGTAGTTCCAGAGACTATGGCTACACCTTC,CASSSRDYGYTF
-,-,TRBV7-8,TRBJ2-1,TGTGCCAGCTCCCTGTCGGACTCGGAATACAATGAGCAGTTCTTC,CASSLSDSEYNEQFF
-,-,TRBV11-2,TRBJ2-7,TGTGCCAGCAGCCCCCTTACTAGGGTTTCCTACGAGCAGTACTTC,CASSPLTRVSYEQYF
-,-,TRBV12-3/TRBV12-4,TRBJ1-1,TGTGCCAGCAGTCGACAGCAGAACACTGAAGCTTTCTTT,CASSRQQNTEAFF
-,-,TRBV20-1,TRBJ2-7,TGCAGTGCTAGTTTTAGGGGTAGCTCCTACGAGCAGTACTTC,CSASFRGSSYEQYF
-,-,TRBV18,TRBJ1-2,TGTGCCAGCTCACTCGACAGGAAGGTTAATGGCTACACCTTC,CASSLDRKVNGYTF
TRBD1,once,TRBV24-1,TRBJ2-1,TGTGCCACCAGTGTCCCGAAGGGACAGTCCAATGAGCAGTTCTTC,CATSVPKGQSNEQFF
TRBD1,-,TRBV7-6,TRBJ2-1,TGTGCCAGCAGCTTAGTACTCACAGGGGACTCCTACAATGAGCAGTTCTTC,CASSLVLTGDSYNEQFF
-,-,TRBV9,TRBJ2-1,TGTGCCAGCGGTATTTCGGAGACCTACAATGAGCAGTTCTTC,CASGISETYNEQFF
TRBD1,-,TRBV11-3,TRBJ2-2,TGTGCCAGCAGCCCCCGTTTGGGCGTGGGACAGGGGGCGATCGGGGAGCTGTTTTTT,CASSPRLGVGQGAIGELFF
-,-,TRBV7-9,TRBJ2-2,TGTGCCAGCAGCTTAAAGGCGGAGTCCTTCACCGGGGAGCTGTTTTTT,CASSLKAESFTGELFF
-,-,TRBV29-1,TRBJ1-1,TGCAGCGTTAATCCGGACGGGAACACTGAAGCTTTCTTT,CSVNPDGNTEAFF
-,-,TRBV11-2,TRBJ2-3,TGTGCCAGCAGCCCGGGACACCTGAGCACAGATACGCAGTATTTT,CASSPGHLSTDTQYF
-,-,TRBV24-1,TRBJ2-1,TGTGCCACCAGTCGGGACTCCTCGAATGAGCAGTTCTTC,CATSRDSSNEQFF
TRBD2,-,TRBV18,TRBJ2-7,TGTGCCAGCTCACCACCCCTCGTATTGGAGGGAGGGTACGAGCAGTACTTC,CASSPPLVLEGGYEQYF
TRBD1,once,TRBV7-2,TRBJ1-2,TGTGCCAGCAGCCGCGACAGGGTCTATGGCTACACCTTC,CASSRDRVYGYTF
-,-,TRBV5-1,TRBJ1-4,TGCGCCAGCAGCTTGAACAGCCTTAATGAAAAACTGTTTTTT,CASSLNSLNEKLFF
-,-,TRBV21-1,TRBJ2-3,TGTGCCAGCAGCAAACTCCAGGTCAGCACAGATACGCAGTATTTT,CASSKLQVSTDTQYF
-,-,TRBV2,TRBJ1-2,TGTGCCAGCAGTGAGACAGCTAACTATGGCTACACCTTC,CASSETANYGYTF